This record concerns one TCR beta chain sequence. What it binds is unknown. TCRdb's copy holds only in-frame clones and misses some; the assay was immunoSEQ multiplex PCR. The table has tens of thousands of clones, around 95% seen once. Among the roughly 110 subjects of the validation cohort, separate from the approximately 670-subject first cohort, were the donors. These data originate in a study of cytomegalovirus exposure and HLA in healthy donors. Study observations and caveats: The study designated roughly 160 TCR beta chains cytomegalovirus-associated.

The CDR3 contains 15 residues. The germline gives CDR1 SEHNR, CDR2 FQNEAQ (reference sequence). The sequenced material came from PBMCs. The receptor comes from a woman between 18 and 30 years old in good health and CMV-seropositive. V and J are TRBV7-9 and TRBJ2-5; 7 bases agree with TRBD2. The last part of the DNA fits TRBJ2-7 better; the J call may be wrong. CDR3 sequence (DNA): TGTGCCAGCAGCTCCCCCGGCGGGGGCTCCTACGAGCAGTACTTC. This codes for CASSSPGGGSYEQYF.